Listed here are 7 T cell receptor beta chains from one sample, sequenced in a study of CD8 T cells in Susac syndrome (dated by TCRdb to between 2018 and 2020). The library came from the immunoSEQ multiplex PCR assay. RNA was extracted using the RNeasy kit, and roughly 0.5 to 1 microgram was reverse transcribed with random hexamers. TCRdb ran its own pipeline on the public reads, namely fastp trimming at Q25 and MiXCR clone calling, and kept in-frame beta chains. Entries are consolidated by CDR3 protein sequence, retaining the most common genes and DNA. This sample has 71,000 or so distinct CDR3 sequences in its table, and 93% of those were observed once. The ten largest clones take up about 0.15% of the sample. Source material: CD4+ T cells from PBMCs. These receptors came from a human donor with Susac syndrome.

The DNA for the CDR3 is TGTGCCAGCTCGTTACAGGGGGCTAGCACAGATACGCAGTATTTT. Protein product: CASSLQGASTDTQYF. The rearrangement joins TRBV6-5 to TRBJ2-3; 9 bases fit TRBD1. Germline V gives CDR1 MNHEY, CDR2 SVGAGI. This CDR3 is 15 amino acids long. V lost 8 bases and J lost 0; bases outside the gene matches: 6.

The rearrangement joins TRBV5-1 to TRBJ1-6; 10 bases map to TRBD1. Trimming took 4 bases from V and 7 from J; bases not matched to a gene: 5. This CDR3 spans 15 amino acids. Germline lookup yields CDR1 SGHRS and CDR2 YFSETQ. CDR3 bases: TGCGCCAGCAGCCCCGAGGGACAGGGGAATTCACCCCTCCACTTT. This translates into CASSPEGQGNSPLHF.

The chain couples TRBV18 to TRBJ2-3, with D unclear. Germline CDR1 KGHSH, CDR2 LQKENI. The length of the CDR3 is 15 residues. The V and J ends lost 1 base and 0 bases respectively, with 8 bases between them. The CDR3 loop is CASSPQQSSTDTQYF. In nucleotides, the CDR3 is TGTGCCAGCTCACCACAGCAATCTAGCACAGATACGCAGTATTTT.

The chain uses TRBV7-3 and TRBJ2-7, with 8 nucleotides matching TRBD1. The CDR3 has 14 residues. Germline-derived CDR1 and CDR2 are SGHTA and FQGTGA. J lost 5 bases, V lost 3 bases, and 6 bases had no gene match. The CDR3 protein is CASSLHRGVNEQYF. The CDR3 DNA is TGTGCCAGCAGCTTGCACAGGGGGGTGAACGAGCAGTACTTC.

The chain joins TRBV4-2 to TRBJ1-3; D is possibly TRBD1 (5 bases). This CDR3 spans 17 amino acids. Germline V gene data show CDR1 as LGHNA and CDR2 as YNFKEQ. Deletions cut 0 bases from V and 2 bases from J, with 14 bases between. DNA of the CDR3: TGTGCCAGCAGCCAAGATTTTGGGGGGACTACTGGAAACACCATATATTTT. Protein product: CASSQDFGGTTGNTIYF.

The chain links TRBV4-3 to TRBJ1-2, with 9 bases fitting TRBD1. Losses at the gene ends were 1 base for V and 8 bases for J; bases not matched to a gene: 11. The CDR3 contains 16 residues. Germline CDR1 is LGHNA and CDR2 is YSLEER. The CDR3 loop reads CASSQAVPGQGHGYTF. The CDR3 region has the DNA TGCGCCAGCAGCCAAGCCGTCCCGGGACAGGGACACGGCTACACCTTC.

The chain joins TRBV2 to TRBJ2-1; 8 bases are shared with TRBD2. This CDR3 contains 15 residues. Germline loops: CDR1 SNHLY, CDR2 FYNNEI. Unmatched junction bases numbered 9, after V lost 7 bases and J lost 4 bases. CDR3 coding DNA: TGTGCCAGCACCCGGGGGGCGGGGGGTTACAATGAGCAGTTCTTC. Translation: CASTRGAGGYNEQFF.